A selection of T cell receptor beta chains follows, all from one sample in a study of T cell repertoires in cytomegalovirus infection. TCRdb analysed the reads with MiXCR anew, one entry per CDR3 protein. The sample has tens of thousands of distinct CDR3 sequences; more than 3% are singletons. Source material: PBMCs. Receptor source: a human donor in good health (CMV status not recorded). Some clones in this sample may be carry-over from other donors' samples. Each CDR3 is given with its conserved first and last residue. D genes are given only for firm matches. Clone size is given for some rows only: seen once, a few or many times, or a class if the clone is expanded.

cdr3_length j_call v_call clone_size d_call cdr3_aa cdr3_nt
14 TRBJ2-5 TRBV19 many TRBD2 CASSMSGGVETQYF TGTGCCAGTAGTATGTCCGGGGGGGTCGAGACCCAGTACTTC
16 TRBJ1-1 TRBV11-1 many NA CASSFGSSIGHTEAFF TGTGCCAGCAGCTTCGGGTCATCAATCGGGCACACTGAAGCTTTCTTT
13 TRBJ1-1 TRBV7-2 many NA CASSLDPNTEAFF TGTGCCAGCAGTTTGGATCCGAACACTGAAGCTTTCTTT
16 TRBJ1-2 TRBV7-2 many TRBD1 CASSLVGTGVDYGYTF TGTGCCAGCAGCTTAGTCGGGACAGGGGTAGATTATGGCTACACCTTC
11 TRBJ2-1 TRBV7-3 many TRBD2 CASSSGGAQFF TGTGCCAGCAGCTCCGGGGGGGCCCAGTTCTTC
11 TRBJ2-1 TRBV6-2/TRBV6-3 many NA CASSRKGEQFF TGTGCCAGCAGCAGAAAAGGGGAGCAGTTCTTC
13 TRBJ2-1 TRBV15 many NA CATSLPGFDEQFF TGTGCCACCAGCCTCCCAGGGTTTGATGAGCAGTTCTTC
15 TRBJ2-1 TRBV9 many NA CASSVAGGQYNEQFF TGTGCCAGCAGCGTAGCGGGGGGCCAATACAATGAGCAGTTCTTC
15 TRBJ1-5 TRBV7-6 many NA CASSLGSGNNQPQHF TGTGCCAGCAGCTTAGGGTCAGGAAACAATCAGCCCCAGCATTTT
16 TRBJ1-1 TRBV7-8 many NA CASSPESAIMNTEAFF TGTGCCAGCAGCCCTGAGTCGGCTATAATGAACACTGAAGCTTTCTTT
13 TRBJ2-3 TRBV27 many NA CASSFYNDDTQYF TGTGCCAGCAGTTTTTACAATGATGATACGCAGTATTTT
13 TRBJ1-2 TRBV29-1 many NA CSVEGSGVVGYTF TGCAGCGTTGAGGGATCAGGGGTGGTTGGCTACACCTTC
14 TRBJ2-5 TRBV7-2 many NA CASSPWLQAETQYF TGTGCCAGCAGCCCCTGGCTTCAGGCAGAGACCCAGTACTTC
15 TRBJ1-1 TRBV27 many TRBD1 CASSLVQGVGTEAFF TGTGCCAGCAGTTTGGTACAGGGGGTCGGCACTGAAGCTTTCTTT
15 TRBJ2-1 TRBV20-1 NA TRBD2 CSASEKTSGSNEQFF TGCAGTGCTAGTGAAAAGACTAGCGGGAGCAATGAGCAGTTCTTC
16 TRBJ1-5 TRBV7-2 many NA CASSLGLAGSNQPQHF TGTGCCAGCAGCTTAGGGTTAGCGGGGAGCAATCAGCCCCAGCATTTT
13 TRBJ2-1 TRBV6-2/TRBV6-3 many TRBD1 CASSERDRGQQFF TGTGCCAGCAGCGAACGGGACAGGGGTCAGCAGTTCTTC
13 TRBJ2-2 TRBV30 many NA CAWSVGGVGELFF TGTGCCTGGAGTGTAGGGGGTGTTGGGGAGCTGTTTTTT
15 TRBJ2-7 TRBV6-5 many TRBD2 CASSYSRSGGYEQYF TGTGCCAGCAGTTACTCGCGGAGCGGGGGCTACGAGCAGTACTTC
14 TRBJ1-4 TRBV20-1 many TRBD1 CSAQSGQGFEKLFF TGCAGTGCCCAAAGCGGACAGGGATTCGAAAAACTGTTTTTT
13 TRBJ2-3 TRBV5-6 many TRBD2 CASSRGGLDTQYF TGTGCCAGCAGCCGCGGGGGGTTAGATACGCAGTATTTT
15 TRBJ1-1 TRBV28 many TRBD1 CASSPDRGTFTEAFF TGTGCCAGCAGTCCTGACAGGGGGACCTTCACTGAAGCTTTCTTT
10 TRBJ1-1 TRBV6-2/TRBV6-3 many NA CASSNTEAFF TGTGCCAGCAGCAACACTGAAGCTTTCTTT
16 TRBJ2-7 TRBV7-2 many TRBD2 CASSYEGTSGYYEQYF TGTGCCAGCAGCTATGAGGGGACTAGCGGATACTACGAGCAGTACTTC
13 TRBJ1-5 TRBV6-5 many TRBD1 CASSWDRNQPQHF TGTGCCAGCAGCTGGGACAGAAATCAGCCCCAGCATTTT
15 TRBJ2-7 TRBV7-2 many TRBD2 CASSPRSGVPYEQYF TGTGCCAGCAGCCCCAGAAGCGGGGTTCCCTACGAGCAGTACTTC
12 TRBJ2-7 TRBV20-1 many TRBD1 CSAGTGGSEQYF TGCAGTGCGGGGACAGGGGGCTCCGAGCAGTACTTC
16 TRBJ2-5 TRBV11-2 many TRBD2 CASSFFSGEGRETQYF TGTGCCAGCAGCTTCTTTAGCGGGGAGGGTAGGGAGACCCAGTACTTC
13 TRBJ1-2 TRBV7-2 many NA CASGQGTAYGYTF TGTGCCAGCGGACAAGGGACGGCCTATGGCTACACCTTC
14 TRBJ2-1 TRBV6-2/TRBV6-3 many TRBD2 CASTLAGGRYEQFF TGTGCCAGCACCCTAGCGGGGGGGAGATATGAGCAGTTCTTC
12 TRBJ2-5 TRBV7-9 many NA CASSLDARAQYF TGTGCCAGCAGCTTAGACGCGAGGGCCCAGTACTTC
15 TRBJ2-3 TRBV20-1 many NA CSAAGTLESTDTQYF TGCAGTGCTGCCGGGACACTCGAAAGCACAGATACGCAGTATTTT
14 TRBJ1-5 TRBV19 many NA CASSWTVLNQPQHF TGTGCCAGTAGTTGGACAGTCCTAAATCAGCCCCAGCATTTT
13 TRBJ2-7 TRBV7-8 many NA CASSFGPRYEQYF TGTGCCAGCAGCTTCGGTCCTCGCTACGAGCAGTACTTC
14 TRBJ2-5 TRBV7-2 many NA CASSSNRGRETQYF TGTGCCAGCAGCTCAAACCGGGGGCGAGAGACCCAGTACTTC